This T cell receptor beta chain was recovered during a study of blood T cell repertoires in COVID-19. Participants, 18 to 89 years old, spanned fewer than 30 US areas. Assignment of participants to cohorts was predicated upon participant-reported clinical history. Each recovered donor of Cohort 3 presented with two negative PCRs, clearance, or symptom resolution. The table lists this clone with a count of one. V gave up 1 base and J gave up 7 bases, with 8 bases separating them. The germline V gene encodes CDR1 SGDLS and CDR2 YYNGEE. The CDR3 length is 12 residues. In the source study's methods: Reference gene primer amplification gave nucleated cell count estimates. TCRdb's table, derived via immunoSEQ multiplex PCR, lists solely in-frame clones and lacks some. The DNA gave D and trimming, while V, J and clone size come from that table. The top ten clones hold 0.95% to 1.3% of a sample with 350,000 to 450,000 clones, 80% to 90% of them seen once.

The origin of this receptor is a young man who had recovered from COVID-19. This rearrangement joins TRBV9 to TRBJ1-1; D is unclear. Sequenced material: PBMCs or T cells enriched from blood (not recorded which). Written as DNA, the CDR3 is TGTGCCAGCAGCGTACAGACTGGTGAAGCTTTCTTT. Translated: CASSVQTGEAFF. Together with reference TRBV9 and TRBJ1-1, the CDR3 gives the full variable domain: DSGVTQTPKHLITATGQRVTLRCSPRSGDLSVYWYQQSLDQGLQFLIQYYNGEERAKGNILERFSAQQFPDLHSELNLSSLELGDSALYFCASSVQTGEAFFGQGTRLTVV.